The TCR beta chain described here comes from a study of blood T cell repertoires in COVID-19. Germline V gene lookup returns CDR1 SNHLY and CDR2 FYNNEI. The CDR3 is 17 residues long. V was pared by 7 bases and J by 8 bases, with 20 bases of the junction left unmatched. The method was immunoSEQ multiplex PCR; TCRdb's version includes in-frame clones alone and lacks a portion of them. This sample has 140,000 or so clones, with over 75% found just once. The TCR sequence derives from a man aged 50-59 years with acute or convalescent COVID-19. The chain carries TRBV2 and TRBJ2-3, with 8 bases that match TRBD2. The sequencing input was peripheral blood. The chain's CDR3 is CASMEISGRIGGGTQYF. The CDR3 DNA reads TGTGCCAGCATGGAAATTAGCGGCAGAATCGGGGGGGGTACGCAGTATTTT.